This T cell receptor (beta chain) was observed in a study of cytomegalovirus exposure and HLA in healthy donors. On the study more broadly: Clustering assigned 81% of the approximately 430 genotyped donors to the Caucasian-associated ancestry cluster.

Study outcomes and limitations: Data from an earlier analysis indicated that most TCR beta V segments were productive either about 87% or about 30% of the time. A later analysis reportedly identified an Asian-associated ancestry cluster as carrying fewer N-insertions than the approximately 670-donor mean.

To note about this clone: The target antigen is unknown.

60 Vbeta and 13 Jbeta primers were used in PCR. Here immunoSEQ multiplex PCR was the method, and the copy in TCRdb shows in-frame clones only, minus some. The repertoire holds about 160,000 clones, with around 80% as singletons. CDR3 length: 15 amino acids. Germline loops: CDR1 SGHDN, CDR2 FVKESK. Trimming removed 1 base from V and 6 bases from J, with 15 bases in between. This clonotype was sampled from a woman aged 45-65 years in good health and CMV-seropositive. Sequences were obtained from PBMCs. The V and J genes are TRBV14 and TRBJ1-2; possible D gene TRBD1, 6 bases. DNA for the CDR3: TGTGCCAGCAGCCAAGCCCTACAGGGAGTACATGGCTACACCTTC. Protein product: CASSQALQGVHGYTF. The whole variable domain, filled in from reference TRBV14 and TRBJ1-2, reads EAGVTQFPSHSVIEKGQTVTLRCDPISGHDNLYWYRRVMGKEIKFLLHFVKESKQDESGMPNNRFLAERTGGTYSTLKVQPAELEDSGVYFCASSQALQGVHGYTFGSGTRLTVV.